This T cell receptor beta chain was observed in a study of blood T cell repertoires in COVID-19. The overall study: Samples came from the United States, Italy and Spain, spanning acute and convalescent COVID-19. T cells, B-cell-depleted T cells, or PBMCs supplied cDNA or gDNA.

Original methodology: Reference gene primers were amplified, and this amplification served to estimate nucleated cell counts. TCRdb keeps only in-frame clones here, not all; method: immunoSEQ multiplex PCR. That table furnishes V, J and clone size, whereas the DNA furnished D and trimming. The table lists some 210,000 clones, 80% to 90% of them singletons. This CDR3 is built from 17 residues. The V gene lost 3 bases and the J gene lost 2 bases, with 14 bases spanning the gap. Per germline, CDR1 SGHDN and CDR2 FVKESK. The chain uses TRBV14 and TRBJ1-6; possibly TRBD1 for D (5 bases). The sequence derives from a woman aged 70-85 years with active or convalescent COVID-19. Material for sequencing was peripheral blood. The CDR3 DNA reads as TGTGCCAGCAGCCAGGGCGGGGGTTCAGCCTATAATTCACCCCTCCACTTT. Amino acids: CASSQGGGSAYNSPLHF.